This T cell receptor beta chain stems from a study of cytomegalovirus exposure and HLA in healthy donors. The PCR contained 60 Vbeta and 13 Jbeta primers. Only in-frame clones appear in the TCRdb table, and some are missing; sequencing was by immunoSEQ multiplex PCR. Counted here are approximately 140,000 clones, around two thirds occurring once; the ten biggest clones make up roughly 1.8%. In regard to this clone: Its antigen is unidentified.

CDR1 is SGHNT, CDR2 YYREEE, per germline (reference sequence). The V gene end was trimmed by 3 bases and the J gene end by 3 bases; junction bases not matched to a gene: 4. This CDR3 spans 14 amino acids. Study-wide results and caveats: CMV serostatus was the sole immune exposure data available. For TCR beta chains, V- and J-gene trimming was later linked to a missense DCLRE1C variant. Association with HLA alleles at 0.05 false discovery rate was found for roughly 17,000 TCR beta sequences in a later analysis. In all likelihood, a cluster of highly shared sequence variants was a sequencing artifact.

Sequenced material: PBMCs. The chain links TRBV5-4 to TRBJ2-7, with 9 positions matching TRBD1. The TCR originated in a male donor in good health and CMV-seronegative. CDR3 nucleotides: TGTGCCAGCAGCTCGGACAGGGGCCGCTACGAGCAGTACTTC. Its protein product is CASSSDRGRYEQYF.